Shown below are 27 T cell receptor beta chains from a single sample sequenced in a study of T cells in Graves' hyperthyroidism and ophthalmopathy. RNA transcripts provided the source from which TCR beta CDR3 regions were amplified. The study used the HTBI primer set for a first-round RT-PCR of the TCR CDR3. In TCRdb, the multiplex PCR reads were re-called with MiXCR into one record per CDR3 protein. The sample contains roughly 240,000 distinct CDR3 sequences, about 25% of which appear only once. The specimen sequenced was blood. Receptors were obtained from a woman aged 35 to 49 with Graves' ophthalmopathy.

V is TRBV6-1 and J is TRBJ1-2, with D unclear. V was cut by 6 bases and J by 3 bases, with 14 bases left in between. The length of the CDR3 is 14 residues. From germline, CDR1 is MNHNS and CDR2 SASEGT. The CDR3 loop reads CASSQAEGYYGYTF. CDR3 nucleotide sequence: TGTGCCAGCAGCCAAGCGGAGGGATACTATGGCTACACCTTC.

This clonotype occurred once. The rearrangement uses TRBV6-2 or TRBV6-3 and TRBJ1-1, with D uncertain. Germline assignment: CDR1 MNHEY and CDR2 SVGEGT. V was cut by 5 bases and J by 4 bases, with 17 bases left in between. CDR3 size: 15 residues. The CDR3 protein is CASSASGRPLTEAFF. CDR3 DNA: TGTGCCAGCAGTGCTAGTGGACGCCCTCTCACTGAAGCTTTCTTT.

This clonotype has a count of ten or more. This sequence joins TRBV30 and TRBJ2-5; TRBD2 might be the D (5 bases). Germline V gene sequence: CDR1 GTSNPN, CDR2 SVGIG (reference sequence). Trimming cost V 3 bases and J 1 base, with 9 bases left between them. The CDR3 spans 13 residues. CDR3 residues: CAWSGGLQETQYF. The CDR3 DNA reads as TGTGCCTGGAGCGGAGGACTCCAAGAGACCCAGTACTTC.

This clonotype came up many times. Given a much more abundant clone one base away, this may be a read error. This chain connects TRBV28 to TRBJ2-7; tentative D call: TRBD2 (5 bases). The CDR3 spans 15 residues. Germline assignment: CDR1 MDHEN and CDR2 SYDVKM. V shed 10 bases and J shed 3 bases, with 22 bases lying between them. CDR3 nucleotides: TGTGCCACCCTTCGAGGGTCCGACCGAGACTACGAGCAGTACTTC. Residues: CATLRGSDRDYEQYF.

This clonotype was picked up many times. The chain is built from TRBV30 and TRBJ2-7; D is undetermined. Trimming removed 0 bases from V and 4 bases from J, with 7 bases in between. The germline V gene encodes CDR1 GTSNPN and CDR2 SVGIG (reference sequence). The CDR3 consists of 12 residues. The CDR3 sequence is CAWSVSGYEQYF. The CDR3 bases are TGTGCCTGGAGTGTATCGGGTTACGAGCAGTACTTC. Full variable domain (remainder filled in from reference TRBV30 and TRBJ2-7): SQTIHQWPATLVQPVGSPLSLECTVEGTSNPNLYWYRQAAGRGLQLLFYSVGIGQISSEVPQNLSASRPQDRQFILSSKKLLLSDSGFYLCAWSVSGYEQYFGPGTRLTVT.

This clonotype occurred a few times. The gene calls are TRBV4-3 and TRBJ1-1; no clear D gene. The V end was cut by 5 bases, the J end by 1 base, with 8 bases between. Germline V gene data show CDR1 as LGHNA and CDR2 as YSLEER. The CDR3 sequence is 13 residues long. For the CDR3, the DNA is TGCGCCAGCAGCAAGAGGAAGAACACTGAAGCTTTCTTT. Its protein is CASSKRKNTEAFF.

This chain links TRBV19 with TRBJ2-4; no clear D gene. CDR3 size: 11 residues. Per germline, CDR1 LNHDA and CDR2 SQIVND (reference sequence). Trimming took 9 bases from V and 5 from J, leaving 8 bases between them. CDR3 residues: CARARENIQYF. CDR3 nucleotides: TGTGCCAGAGCCCGAGAAAACATTCAGTACTTC.

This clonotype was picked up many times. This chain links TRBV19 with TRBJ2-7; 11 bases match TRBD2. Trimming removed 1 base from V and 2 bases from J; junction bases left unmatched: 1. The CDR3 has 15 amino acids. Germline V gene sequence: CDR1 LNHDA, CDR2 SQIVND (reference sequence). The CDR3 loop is CASSIGGLAAYEQYF. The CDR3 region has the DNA TGTGCCAGTAGTATAGGGGGACTAGCGGCCTACGAGCAGTACTTC.

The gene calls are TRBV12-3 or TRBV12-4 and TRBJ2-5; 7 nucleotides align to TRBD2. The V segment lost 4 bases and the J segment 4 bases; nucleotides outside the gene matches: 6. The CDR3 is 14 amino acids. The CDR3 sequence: CASSSGLERETQYF. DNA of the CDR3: TGTGCCAGCAGTTCCGGACTAGAAAGAGAGACCCAGTACTTC.

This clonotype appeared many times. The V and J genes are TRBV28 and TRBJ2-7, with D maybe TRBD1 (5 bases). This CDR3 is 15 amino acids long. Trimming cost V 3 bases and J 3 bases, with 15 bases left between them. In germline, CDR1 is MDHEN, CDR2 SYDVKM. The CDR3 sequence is CASSFYSQGNYEQYF. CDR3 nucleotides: TGTGCCAGCAGTTTCTACTCCCAGGGAAACTACGAGCAGTACTTC.

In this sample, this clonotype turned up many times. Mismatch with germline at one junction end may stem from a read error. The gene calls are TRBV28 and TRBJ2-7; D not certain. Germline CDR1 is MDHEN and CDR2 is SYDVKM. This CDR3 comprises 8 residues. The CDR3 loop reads CASSFDFF. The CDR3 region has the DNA TGTGCCAGCAGTTTCGATTTCTTC.

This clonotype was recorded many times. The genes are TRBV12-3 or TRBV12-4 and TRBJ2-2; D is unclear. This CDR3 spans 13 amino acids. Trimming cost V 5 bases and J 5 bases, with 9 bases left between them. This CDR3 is CASSQARTGELFF. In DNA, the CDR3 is TGTGCCAGCAGTCAGGCTAGAACCGGGGAGCTGTTTTTT.

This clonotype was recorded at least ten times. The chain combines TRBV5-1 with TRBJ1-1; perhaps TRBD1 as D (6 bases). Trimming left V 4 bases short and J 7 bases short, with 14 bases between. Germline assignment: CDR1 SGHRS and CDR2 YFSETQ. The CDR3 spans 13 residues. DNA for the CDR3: TGCGCCAGCAGCCATGACTCAGGGGTTGAAGCTTTCTTT. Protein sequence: CASSHDSGVEAFF.

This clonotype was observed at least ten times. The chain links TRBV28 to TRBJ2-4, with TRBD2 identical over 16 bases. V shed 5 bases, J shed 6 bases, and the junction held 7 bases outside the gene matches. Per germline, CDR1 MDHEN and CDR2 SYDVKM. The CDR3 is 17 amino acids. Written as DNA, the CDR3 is TGTGCCAGCAGTCCCGGGACTAGCGGGAGGGGCAGAAACATTCAGTACTTC. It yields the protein CASSPGTSGRGRNIQYF.

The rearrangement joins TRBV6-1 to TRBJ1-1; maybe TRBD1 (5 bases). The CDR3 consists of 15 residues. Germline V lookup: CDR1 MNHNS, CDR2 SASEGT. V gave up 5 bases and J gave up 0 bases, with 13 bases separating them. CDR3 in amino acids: CASSKRQTMNTEAFF. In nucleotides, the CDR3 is TGTGCCAGCAGTAAAAGACAGACCATGAACACTGAAGCTTTCTTT.

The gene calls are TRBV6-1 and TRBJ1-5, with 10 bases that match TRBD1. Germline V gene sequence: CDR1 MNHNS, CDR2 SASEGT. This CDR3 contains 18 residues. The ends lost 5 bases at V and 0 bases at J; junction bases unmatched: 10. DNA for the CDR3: TGTGCCAGCAGTCGAACGACCGGGACAGGGGTTAGCAATCAGCCCCAGCATTTT. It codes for CASSRTTGTGVSNQPQHF.

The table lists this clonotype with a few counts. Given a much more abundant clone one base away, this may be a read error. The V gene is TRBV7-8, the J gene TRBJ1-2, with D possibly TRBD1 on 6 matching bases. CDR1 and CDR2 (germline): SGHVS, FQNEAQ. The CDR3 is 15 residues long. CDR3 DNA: TGTGCCAGCAGCTTAGCCAACAGGGCCAACTATGGCTGCACCTTC. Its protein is CASSLANRANYGCTF. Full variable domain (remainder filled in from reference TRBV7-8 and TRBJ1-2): GAGVSQSPRYKVAKRGQDVALRCDPISGHVSLFWYQQALGQGPEFLTYFQNEAQLDKSGLPSDRFFAERPEGSVSTLKIQRTQQEDSAVYLCASSLANRANYGCTFGSGTRLTVV.

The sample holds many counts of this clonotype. Here the CDR3 reads CASSVAGTQETQYF. As DNA, the CDR3 is TGTGCCAGCAGTGTCGCAGGGACCCAAGAGACCCAGTACTTC. V gene TRBV6-1 combines with J gene TRBJ2-5; D is possibly TRBD1 or TRBD2 (5 bases each). V dropped 4 bases and J dropped 1 base, with 10 bases sitting between them. CDR1 MNHNS and CDR2 SASEGT come from the germline V gene. The length of the CDR3 is 14 residues.

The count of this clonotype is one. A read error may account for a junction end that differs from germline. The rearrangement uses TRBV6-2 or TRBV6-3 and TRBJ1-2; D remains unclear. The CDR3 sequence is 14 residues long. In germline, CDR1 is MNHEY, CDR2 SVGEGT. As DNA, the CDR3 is TGTGCCAGCAGTTATGTACTACGAGGGAGTGGCTACATCTTC. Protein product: CASSYVLRGSGYIF.

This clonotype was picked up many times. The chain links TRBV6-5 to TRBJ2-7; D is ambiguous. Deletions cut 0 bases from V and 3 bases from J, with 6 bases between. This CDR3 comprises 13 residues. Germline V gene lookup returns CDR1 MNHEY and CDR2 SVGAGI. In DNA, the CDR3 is TGTGCCAGCAGTTACTCCCCTCACTACGAGCAGTACTTC. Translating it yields CASSYSPHYEQYF.

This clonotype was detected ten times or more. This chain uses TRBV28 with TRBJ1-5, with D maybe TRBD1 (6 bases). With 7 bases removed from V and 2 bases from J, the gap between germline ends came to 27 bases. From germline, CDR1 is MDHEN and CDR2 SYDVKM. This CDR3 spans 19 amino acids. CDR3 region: CASNPSSRQGQYRNQPQHF. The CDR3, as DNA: TGTGCCAGCAATCCCTCCTCCCGCCAAGGACAGTATCGCAATCAGCCCCAGCATTTT.

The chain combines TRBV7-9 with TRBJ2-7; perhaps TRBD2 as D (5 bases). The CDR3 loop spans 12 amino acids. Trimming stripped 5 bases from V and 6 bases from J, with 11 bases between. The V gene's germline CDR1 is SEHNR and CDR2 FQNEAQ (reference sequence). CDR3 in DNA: TGTGCCAGCAGCGGGAGCTATCCCGAGCAGTACTTC. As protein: CASSGSYPEQYF.

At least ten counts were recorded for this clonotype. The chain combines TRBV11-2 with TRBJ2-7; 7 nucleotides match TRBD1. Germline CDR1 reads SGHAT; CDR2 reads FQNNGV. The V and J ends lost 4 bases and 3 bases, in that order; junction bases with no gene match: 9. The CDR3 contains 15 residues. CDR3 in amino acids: CASSSRGGLNYEQYF. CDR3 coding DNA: TGTGCCAGCAGCTCCCGAGGGGGCCTGAACTACGAGCAGTACTTC.

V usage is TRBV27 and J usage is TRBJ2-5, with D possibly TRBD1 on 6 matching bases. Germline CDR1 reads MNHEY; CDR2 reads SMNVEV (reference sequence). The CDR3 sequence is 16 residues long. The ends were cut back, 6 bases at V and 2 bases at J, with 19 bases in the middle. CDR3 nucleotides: TGTGCCAGCAGCTCTCCGAGGACAGTGGATCAAGAGACCCAGTACTTC. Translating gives CASSSPRTVDQETQYF.

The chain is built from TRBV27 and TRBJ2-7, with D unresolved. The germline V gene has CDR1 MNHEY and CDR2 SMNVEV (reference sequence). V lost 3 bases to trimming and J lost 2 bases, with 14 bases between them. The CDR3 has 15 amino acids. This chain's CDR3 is CASSFFLGSTYEQYF. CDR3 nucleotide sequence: TGTGCCAGCAGTTTTTTCCTCGGCTCAACCTACGAGCAGTACTTC.

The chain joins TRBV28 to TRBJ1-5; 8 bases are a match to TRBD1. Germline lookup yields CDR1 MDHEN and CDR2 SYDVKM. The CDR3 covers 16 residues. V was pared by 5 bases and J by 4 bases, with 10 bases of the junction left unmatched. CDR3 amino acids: CASSLRGRGLNQPQHF. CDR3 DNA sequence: TGTGCCAGCAGTCTCCGGGGCAGGGGGCTTAATCAGCCCCAGCATTTT.

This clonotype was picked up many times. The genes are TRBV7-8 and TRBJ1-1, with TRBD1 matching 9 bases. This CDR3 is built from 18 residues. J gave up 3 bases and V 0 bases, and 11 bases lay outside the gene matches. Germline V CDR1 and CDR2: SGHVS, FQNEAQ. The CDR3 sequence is CASSLAPPYRTGDTEAFF. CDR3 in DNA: TGTGCCAGCAGCTTAGCGCCCCCATATCGGACAGGGGACACTGAAGCTTTCTTT. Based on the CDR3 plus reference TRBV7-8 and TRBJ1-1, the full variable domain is GAGVSQSPRYKVAKRGQDVALRCDPISGHVSLFWYQQALGQGPEFLTYFQNEAQLDKSGLPSDRFFAERPEGSVSTLKIQRTQQEDSAVYLCASSLAPPYRTGDTEAFFGQGTRLTVV.